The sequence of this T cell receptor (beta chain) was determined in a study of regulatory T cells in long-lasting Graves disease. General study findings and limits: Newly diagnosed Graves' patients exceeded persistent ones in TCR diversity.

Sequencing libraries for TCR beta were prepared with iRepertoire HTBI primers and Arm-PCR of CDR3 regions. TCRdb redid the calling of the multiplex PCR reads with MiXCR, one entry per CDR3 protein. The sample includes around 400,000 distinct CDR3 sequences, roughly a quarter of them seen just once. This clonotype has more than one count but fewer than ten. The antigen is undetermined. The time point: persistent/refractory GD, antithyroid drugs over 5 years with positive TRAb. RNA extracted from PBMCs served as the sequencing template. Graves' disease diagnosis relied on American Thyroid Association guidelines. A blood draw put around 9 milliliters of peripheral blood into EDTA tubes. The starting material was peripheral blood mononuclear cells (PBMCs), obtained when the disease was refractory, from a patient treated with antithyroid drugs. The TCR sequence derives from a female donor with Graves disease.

Written as DNA, the CDR3 is TGTGCCAGCAGTCCTTACGGGGGAGCGGGCAGCTCCTACAATGAGCAGTTCTTC. Protein product: CASSPYGGAGSSYNEQFF. This chain joins TRBV27 and TRBJ2-1, with D perhaps matching TRBD2 (6 bases). Germline CDR1 is MNHEY and CDR2 is SMNVEV (reference sequence). V lost 5 bases and J lost 0, with 20 bases in between. This CDR3 contains 18 residues.